Reported below is one TCR beta chain. Its antigen is unknown. No base-level quality is on record; no much larger clone is a single base apart. The sample originates from a study of cytomegalovirus exposure and HLA in healthy donors (dated by TCRdb to about 2017). Background for the entire study: An earlier analysis of about 530 of the donors reported approximately 260 Gb of sequence data and 95 million to 120 million unique TCR beta sequences obtained from some 200 million T cells. All discovery cohort repertoires had been generated on a single sequencing platform. A later analysis re-analyzed previously published TCR beta repertoires from 600 to 850 donors and added high-resolution HLA genotyping to study TCR occurrence patterns. In addition to the first cohort of roughly 700 subjects, a separate validation cohort of approximately 110 different subjects was used. Genome-wide SNP genotypes for about 60% of the roughly 670 donors were used in a later genetic analysis, which treated that subset as a discovery cohort. The later analysis used no new phenotypic data to find candidate immune exposures, relying instead on TCR beta sequences and their occurrence across donors. To decide whether each TCR beta V gene segment behaved as functional or pseudogenic, an earlier analysis of some 600 of the donors relied on high-throughput TCR beta sequencing. Typing coverage differed by locus: A, B, C, DRB1 and DQB1 were typed in roughly 620-630 donors, DQA1 in around 500, DPA1 in nearly 610, and DPB1 in around 490. Among the roughly 400 genotyped donors, around 81% belonged to the genetic ancestry cluster associated with self-reported Caucasian donors. Using immunosequencing, the study profiled T cell repertoires from 666 subjects and related those repertoires to cytomegalovirus serostatus. About 5 DR-DQ haplotypes were handled as single units for association and clustering, since linkage in the cohort was strong. Donor age, sex, ethnicity and CMV serostatus were compiled alongside the repertoire data. An early release that covered several hundred HLA-typed donors contained 300 to 350 gigabases of sequencing data and some 87 million unique TCR sequences. The study aimed to test whether signatures of past pathogen exposure could be identified by cataloging public T cell receptors. To predict cytomegalovirus infection status, the study combined high-throughput TCR immunosequencing, statistical association of individual TCRs with disease status, and machine learning. Class I and class II HLA loci were covered by the typing at four-digit resolution. On average, roughly 200,000 unique TCR beta nucleotide sequences were sequenced per donor among about 400 genotyped donors of the cohort, with roughly 19% of those sequences being non-productive. The study at large found these results: The authors suggested that the approach could potentially be generalized to other disease states and immunological phenotypes. Correlated functional status among segregating V segments might reflect linkage disequilibrium, but an unknown experimental factor could not be ruled out. A further reported finding was that TCR beta sequences accurately predicted the HLA-A and HLA-B alleles for most subjects in the first cohort. A group of highly shared sequence variants was considered likely to be a technical artifact of the sequencing pipeline. An association between a missense DCLRE1C variant and V-gene and J-gene trimming of TCR beta chains was found in a later genetic analysis and replicated in an independent cohort. A few of the identified cytomegalovirus-associated TCR beta chains were confirmed in vitro to be specific for cytomegalovirus antigens. In a later analysis, the rate of TCR association differed among HLA loci, with DRB1 alleles having the most associated TCRs and HLA-C alleles having the fewest. Because the 87-base-pair reads could not distinguish some IMGT-functional V segments, including TRBV6-2 and TRBV6-3, those segments were excluded. A later analysis reported that several top co-occurrence clusters appeared linked to parvovirus B19, influenza, CMV and Epstein-Barr virus. According to a later analysis, most CMV-associated TCR beta chains appeared to be HLA-restricted, and the HLA associations seemed to be driven largely by CMV exposure. Immune exposure information for the cohort was limited to CMV serostatus. In the study, some 160 TCR beta chains were listed as associated with cytomegalovirus. While some public TCRs were present in many individuals, most TCR sequences turned up only very rarely across donors. A later analysis found that HLA-associated TCR beta chains were more clonally expanded and had lower generation probabilities than equally common non-associated chains. An earlier analysis of 587 of the donors showed that most TCR beta V segments appeared in productive rearrangements either about 90% or about 30% of the time, which broadly matched IMGT annotations. A later genetic analysis reported fewer N-insertions in productive TCRs among donors in an Asian-associated ancestry cluster than the approximately 700-donor mean. In both the original and validation cohorts, the classifier was reported to diagnose cytomegalovirus status with high specificity and sensitivity. Because some donors lacked HLA typing at each locus, the association tests relied only on the typed subset. Specific HLA alleles were associated with more than 15,000 TCR beta sequences at a false discovery rate of 0.05 in a later analysis. Roughly uniform sequencing depth across donors was assumed in presence/absence analyses, although this assumption may not hold. Because counts were too low, approximately 18 rarely observed V segments, including chromosome 9 orphons, were excluded from the earlier analysis of several hundred of the donors. Assigning TCR associations to individual alleles was difficult when HLA alleles, especially DR and DQ, strongly co-occurred. This cohort had only TCR beta chains sequenced, and the lack of alpha or paired-chain data limited which features could be detected.

Library generation was performed with the immunoSEQ multiplex PCR assay. A mixture of 60 forward primers for TCR Vbeta segments and 13 reverse primers for TCR Jbeta segments was used in the multiplex PCR. The CDR3 region of rearranged TCR beta genes was amplified from genomic DNA by a multiplex PCR assay. The Illumina HiSeq System was used to sequence the amplified TCR beta libraries as 87-base-pair reads. The published analysis was carried out like this. A later analysis tallied around 80 million unique TCR beta chains across the 666 repertoires, and about 12 million of those chains were shared by two or more donors. Raw reads were error-corrected and collapsed into unique sequences by a nearest-neighbor algorithm in which closely related sequences were merged to remove PCR and sequencing errors. V, D and J gene segments were assigned by aligning CDR3 sequences to IMGT reference sequences. For a sequence to be retained, a match of at least six nucleotides was required to both a V gene segment and a J gene segment. Rearrangements were classified as productive when the CDR3 lacked stop codons and remained in frame with V and J, and all other rearrangements were classified as non-productive. CDR3 was defined by IMGT convention, running from the second conserved V-encoded cysteine to the conserved J-encoded phenylalanine. The earlier analysis of 587 of the donors excluded sequences that lacked an unambiguous match to a single V gene segment. In an earlier analysis of several hundred of the donors, V segments were called functional above 56.7% productive rearrangements and were called segregating when the between-donor standard deviation exceeded 5%. A statistical classification framework was built for diagnosing cytomegalovirus status from the catalog of TCR beta chain sequences. In a later analysis, TCR nucleotide sequences were compared against IMGT/GENE-DB human TR gene sequences so that V and J genes could be assigned. The TCRdist pipeline was used in a later analysis to assign CDR3 sequences and most-parsimonious VDJ recombination scenarios. In a later analysis, each TCR beta chain was defined by its CDR3 amino acid sequence together with its V-gene family, and reads without a unique V-gene family were excluded. In a later analysis, around 600 highly shared, low-generation-probability nucleotide sequences were removed to address suspected cross-contamination and a sequencing artifact. A later analysis calculated a clonal expansion index for each public chain from normalized within-repertoire ranks of inferred template counts. In a later analysis, generation probabilities were computed using a VDJ recombination model fitted to out-of-frame rearrangements, and the results were checked against IGoR. A later analysis scored TCR-TCR, TCR-HLA and TCR-CMV co-occurrence with hypergeometric tests, applying a repertoire-size bias correction to TCR pairs. In a later analysis, false discovery rates were estimated by permuting HLA or CMV assignments 20 times. In a later analysis, co-occurring TCRs were grouped using DBSCAN, with TCRdist sequence similarity added in when clustering inside HLA-allele-positive subsets. Repertoires with fewer than 30,000 or more than 120,000 public chains were left out of co-occurrence clustering, as were four to six repertoires with anomalous nucleotide sharing. Here the immuneACCESS table is served through TCRdb, limited to in-frame sequences with V and J called. Missing clones are a known gap in these copies; in checked studies unresolved V genes cover under half, and the rest lacks a known reason. V and J calls and clone size follow that table, whereas D and trimming were derived from the DNA. In this sample the table shows 95,000 to 100,000 clones, about three quarters of which occur a single time. The ten largest make up over 15% of the sample.

CDR1 and CDR2, looked up from the germline V gene, are SGHTA and FQGTGA. V is pared back by 3 bases and J by 2 bases, with 17 bases lying between the germline termini. Inclusive of the bounding cysteine and phenylalanine, the CDR3 is 16 residues long. Only the CDR3 region is kept as DNA, spanning 48 bases read in frame from base 1. In total, over 600 healthy bone marrow donors made up the cohort. At the time of sampling, all cohort members were nominally healthy, though unrecorded immune exposures were likely present. The donor tested CMV seropositive, placing the donor among the roughly 300 seropositive members of the cohort. Each donor provided a peripheral blood sample, and peripheral blood mononuclear cells were used for TCR beta sequencing. The Qiagen DNeasy Blood Extraction Kit was used to extract genomic DNA from the blood cell samples.

Sequencing was performed on PBMCs. The clonotype originates from a man in his fifties or sixties in good health and CMV-seropositive. The rearrangement joined TRBV7-3 to TRBJ2-7, and the D gene may be TRBD2, 6 bases matching. The bases read TGTGCCAGCAGCTTGTATCCAGCGGGCGGAACCTACGAGCAGTACTTC. This is translated as CASSLYPAGGTYEQYF.